This T cell receptor (beta chain) was sequenced during a study of cytomegalovirus exposure and HLA in healthy donors. Whole-study findings and limits: An apparent linkage of common viral pathogens to several of the most significant clusters emerged in a later analysis. There were 150 to 200 TCR beta chains listed as cytomegalovirus-associated. Data from an earlier analysis indicated that most TCR beta V segments were productive either about 90% or about 30% of the time. Sequencing artifact likely explains a cluster of highly shared sequence variants.

This PCR relied on a set of 60 Vbeta primers and 13 Jbeta primers. This table comes from immunoSEQ multiplex PCR, and its TCRdb copy is limited to in-frame clones, with some not included. The sample lists roughly 240,000 clones; just under 80% were seen once. Regarding this clone: The antigen is unknown.

V dropped 5 bases and J dropped 2 bases, with 11 bases sitting between them. The germline V gene has CDR1 SGHRS and CDR2 YFSETQ. CDR3 size: 14 residues. J is TRBJ1-5 and V is TRBV5-1; possibly TRBD1 for D (6 bases). The sequencing sample was made of PBMCs. The sequence was obtained from a boy younger than 18 in good health and CMV-seronegative. The CDR3 DNA follows: TGCGCCAGCAGTAGGGCAGGGGGCAATCAGCCCCAGCATTTT. This codes for CASSRAGGNQPQHF. Supplemented by reference TRBV5-1 and TRBJ1-5, the full variable domain reads KAGVTQTPRYLIKTRGQQVTLSCSPISGHRSVSWYQQTPGQGLQFLFEYFSETQRNKGNFPGRFSGRQFSNSRSEMNVSTLELGDSALYLCASSRAGGNQPQHFGDGTRLSIL.